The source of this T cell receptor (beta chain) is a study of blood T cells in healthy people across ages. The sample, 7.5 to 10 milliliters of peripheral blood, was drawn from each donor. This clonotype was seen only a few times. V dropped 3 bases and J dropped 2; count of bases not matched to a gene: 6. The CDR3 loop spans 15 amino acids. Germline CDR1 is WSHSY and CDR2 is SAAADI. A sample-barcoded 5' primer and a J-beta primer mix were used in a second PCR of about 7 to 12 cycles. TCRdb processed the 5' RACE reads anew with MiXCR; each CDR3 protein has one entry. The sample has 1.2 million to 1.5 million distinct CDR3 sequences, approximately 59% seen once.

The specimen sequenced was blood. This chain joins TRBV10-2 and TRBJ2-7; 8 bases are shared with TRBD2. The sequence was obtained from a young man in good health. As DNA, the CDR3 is TGCGCCAGCAGTGACGCTCGACTAGCGACCTACGAGCAGTACTTC. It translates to CASSDARLATYEQYF.